This T cell receptor (beta chain) was recorded in a study of blood T cell repertoires in COVID-19. The overall study: Material from acute and convalescent COVID-19 was sourced from the United States, Italy and Spain. The analysed material was cDNA or gDNA that came from T cells, B-cell-depleted T cells, or PBMCs.

Original processing methods: Reference gene primer amplification yielded estimated nucleated cell counts. The repertoire was sequenced with immunoSEQ multiplex PCR; TCRdb's copy has only in-frame clones and lacks some. V and J calls and clone size come straight from that table; D and trimming were deduced from the DNA. The sample holds 250,000 or so clones, about 87% seen once. The sequencing sample was made of peripheral blood. This sequence was found in a woman aged 40 to 55 who had recovered from COVID-19.

In nucleotides, the CDR3 is TGTGCCATCAGTGAGGCGGGGAGCACAGATACGCAGTATTTT. Its translation is CAISEAGSTDTQYF. The chain recombines TRBV10-3 with TRBJ2-3; a weak D match, TRBD2 (6 bases). Germline-derived CDR1 and CDR2 are ENHRY and SYGVKD. Trimming removed 2 bases at V and 0 bases at J, with 6 bases between. There are 14 residues in the CDR3.